These 31 T cell receptor beta chains originate from one sample sequenced in a study of blood T cell repertoires in COVID-19. Some clones are missing from TCRdb's copy, which holds only in-frame ones; the method was immunoSEQ multiplex PCR. The sample records 200,000 to 250,000 clones, over 65% being singletons. Sequenced material: PBMCs or T cells enriched from blood (not recorded which). The receptors stem from a woman between 55 and 75 years old who had recovered from COVID-19.

V usage is TRBV27 and J usage is TRBJ2-7; 12 bases match TRBD2. The CDR3 is 15 amino acids. V dropped 5 bases and J dropped 3; count of bases not matched to a gene: 5. CDR1 is MNHEY and CDR2 is SMNVEV in the germline V gene (reference sequence). The CDR3 region is CASSGLAGFYYEQYF. The CDR3 coding sequence is TGTGCCAGCAGTGGACTAGCGGGATTTTACTACGAGCAGTACTTC.

This chain joins TRBV4-1 and TRBJ2-3; 9 bases map to TRBD1. The CDR3 is 15 amino acids. Germline trimming cut 6 bases from V and 6 bases from J; bases unmatched to any gene: 10. CDR1 and CDR2 from the germline V gene are MGHRA and YSYEKL. The CDR3 region has the DNA TGCGCCAGCAGTCGGACAGGGGCCGTGGTGGATACGCAGTATTTT. Amino acids: CASSRTGAVVDTQYF.

This chain connects TRBV10-3 to TRBJ2-7; TRBD2 agrees at 12 bases. This CDR3 is built from 17 residues. V dropped 3 bases and J dropped 2; count of bases not matched to a gene: 8. In germline, CDR1 is ENHRY, CDR2 SYGVKD. The CDR3 coding sequence is TGTGCCATCAGTGATGCTAGCGGGGGGGCTAGCCCCTACGAGCAGTACTTC. Its protein product is CAISDASGGASPYEQYF.

The chain links TRBV10-3 to TRBJ2-1, with a weak D call TRBD1 (5 bases). Germline CDR1 is ENHRY and CDR2 is SYGVKD. Deletions cut 2 bases from V and 2 bases from J, with 7 bases between. The CDR3 has 14 residues. The CDR3 region is CAISEGAPYNEQFF. Written as DNA, the CDR3 is TGTGCCATCAGTGAGGGGGCTCCCTACAATGAGCAGTTCTTC.

This chain links TRBV5-4 with TRBJ1-2, with D hard to call. V lost 3 bases and J 5 bases, leaving 14 bases between the germline ends. The CDR3 sequence is 14 residues long. Germline loops: CDR1 SGHNT, CDR2 YYREEE (reference sequence). Here the CDR3 DNA reads TGTGCCAGCAGCTCGTCGCAACAGATTTATGGCTACACCTTC. It codes for CASSSSQQIYGYTF.

This chain links TRBV5-1 with TRBJ1-6; possibly TRBD1 for D (6 bases). Trimming stripped 4 bases from V and 0 bases from J, with 14 bases between. CDR3 length: 17 residues. Per the germline V gene, CDR1 is SGHRS and CDR2 is YFSETQ. The CDR3 sequence is CASSAHRDSSYNSPLHF. The CDR3 nucleotides read TGCGCCAGCAGCGCACACAGGGATAGCTCCTATAATTCACCCCTCCACTTT.

This clone came up once. CDR3 DNA: TGTGCCAGCAGTGAAGGAGGAGCCCCCTACAATGAGCAGTTCTTC. Its protein is CASSEGGAPYNEQFF. The chain is built from TRBV6-4 and TRBJ2-1; possibly TRBD2 for D (5 bases). The germline V and J ends were trimmed by 3 bases and 2 bases, with 11 bases remaining between them. CDR1 is MRHNA and CDR2 is SNTAGT in the germline V gene. This CDR3 contains 15 residues.

A few counts support this clone. This chain uses TRBV9 with TRBJ1-1; D unclear. From germline, CDR1 is SGDLS and CDR2 YYNGEE. V lost 0 bases and J lost 5, with 14 bases in between. This CDR3 is 15 amino acids long. CDR3 in DNA: TGTGCCAGCAGCGTAGGGTGGGAGCGACGGACTGAAGCTTTCTTT. It yields the protein CASSVGWERRTEAFF.

The V gene is TRBV9, the J gene TRBJ2-7; D gene unclear. Per the germline V gene, CDR1 is SGDLS and CDR2 is YYNGEE. There are 13 residues in the CDR3. V lost 3 bases and J 6 bases, leaving 13 bases between the germline ends. Written as DNA, the CDR3 is TGTGCCAGCAGCGCAGGTACCAGCCCCGAGCAGTACTTC. It codes for CASSAGTSPEQYF. Full variable domain (missing parts from reference TRBV9 and TRBJ2-7): DSGVTQTPKHLITATGQRVTLRCSPRSGDLSVYWYQQSLDQGLQFLIQYYNGEERAKGNILERFSAQQFPDLHSELNLSSLELGDSALYFCASSAGTSPEQYFGPGTRLTVT.

The CDR3 DNA is TGTGCCAGCAGCCGGCTAGTGGCTGAAGCTTTCTTT. It specifies CASSRLVAEAFF. The chain employs TRBV7-2 and TRBJ1-1, with no clear D. Per germline, CDR1 SGHTA and CDR2 FQGNSA. This CDR3 region has 12 residues. Trimming removed 5 bases from V and 6 bases from J, with 10 bases in between.

The genes are TRBV12-3 or TRBV12-4 and TRBJ1-2, with D perhaps matching TRBD1 (5 bases). The CDR3 has 13 amino acids. V lost 4 bases to trimming and J lost 4 bases, with 10 bases between them. The CDR3 region is CASSSDSTYGYTF. Here the CDR3 DNA reads TGTGCCAGCAGTTCCGACAGCACCTATGGCTACACCTTC.

This clone was detected only once. The V gene is TRBV6-5, the J gene TRBJ1-5, with 7 nucleotides matching TRBD1. The ends lost 8 bases at V and 10 bases at J; junction bases unmatched: 17. Germline V gene lookup returns CDR1 MNHEY and CDR2 SVGAGI. The CDR3 consists of 15 residues. The CDR3 loop is CASLSSGGGSGPQHF. DNA for the CDR3: TGTGCCAGCCTATCTTCAGGGGGTGGTAGCGGACCCCAGCATTTT.

The chain joins TRBV5-6 to TRBJ2-7; D gene uncertain. The V end lost 1 base, the J end lost 0 bases, and 5 bases lay between the germline ends. Germline CDR1 and CDR2: SGHDT and YYEEEE. This CDR3 is 13 amino acids long. This CDR3 is CASSLLSSYEQYF. For the CDR3, the DNA is TGTGCCAGCAGCTTGCTTAGCTCCTACGAGCAGTACTTC. Filled out from reference TRBV5-6 and TRBJ2-7, the complete variable domain reads DAGVTQSPTHLIKTRGQQVTLRCSPKSGHDTVSWYQQALGQGPQFIFQYYEEEERQRGNFPDRFSGHQFPNYSSELNVNALLLGDSALYLCASSLLSSYEQYFGPGTRLTVT.

This chain connects TRBV18 to TRBJ1-5, with D perhaps TRBD1 (6 bases). Trimming cost V 5 bases and J 4 bases, with 15 bases left between them. Germline CDR1 is KGHSH and CDR2 is LQKENI. The CDR3 contains 15 residues. In DNA, the CDR3 is TGTGCCAGCTCATCGGGAGGGGGGGGAAATCAGCCCCAGCATTTT. Its protein is CASSSGGGGNQPQHF.

Note on this clone: Other DNA sequences from this sample encode an identical CDR3 as well. This sequence joins TRBV28 and TRBJ1-2, with 10 nucleotides matching TRBD1. Germline V lookup: CDR1 MDHEN, CDR2 SYDVKM. V shed 5 bases and J 2 bases; nucleotides not matched to a gene: 2. This CDR3 has 14 amino acids. The CDR3 region has the DNA TGTGCCAGCAGTCCGGGACAGGGGAACTATGGCTACACCTTC. Translating it yields CASSPGQGNYGYTF.

This chain links TRBV5-1 with TRBJ1-2; 7 bases match TRBD1. The ends lost 3 bases at V and 8 bases at J; junction bases unmatched: 7. CDR1 SGHRS and CDR2 YFSETQ come from the germline V gene. The CDR3 extends over 13 amino acids. CDR3 sequence (DNA): TGCGCCAGCAGCTCGACAGGGACCTGGGGCTACACCTTC. This gives the protein CASSSTGTWGYTF.

The table lists this clone with a count of one. The rearrangement joins TRBV19 to TRBJ1-1; perhaps TRBD1 as D (5 bases). In germline, CDR1 is LNHDA, CDR2 SQIVND (reference sequence). This CDR3 contains 16 residues. Trimming removed 4 bases at V and 3 bases at J, with 18 bases between. The CDR3 DNA follows: TGTGCCAGTAGTAGACCTGGGGCGGGGTATGACACTGAAGCTTTCTTT. Translated: CASSRPGAGYDTEAFF.

This clone occurred once. V is TRBV9 and J is TRBJ1-6; D is possibly TRBD1 (5 bases). V gave up 0 bases and J gave up 7 bases, with 8 bases separating them. The CDR3 extends over 14 amino acids. The V gene's germline CDR1 is SGDLS and CDR2 YYNGEE. CDR3 sequence: CASSVEGKNSPLHF. CDR3 in DNA: TGTGCCAGCAGCGTAGAGGGGAAAAATTCACCCCTCCACTTT.

V is TRBV10-1 and J is TRBJ2-1, with TRBD1 matching 11 bases. There are 15 residues in the CDR3. With V trimmed by 5 bases and J by 2 bases, 2 bases remained unmatched. Germline lookup yields CDR1 WNHNN and CDR2 SYGVQD (reference sequence). The CDR3 sequence: CASSPDRGPYNEQFF. In nucleotides, the CDR3 is TGCGCCAGCAGTCCGGACAGGGGGCCCTACAATGAGCAGTTCTTC.

The CDR3 nucleotides are TGTGCCAGCTCACCATCGGCCCTCGGGAATGGCTACACCTTC. Translation: CASSPSALGNGYTF. The chain employs TRBV18 and TRBJ1-2; no definite D call. Germline V gives CDR1 KGHSH, CDR2 LQKENI. This CDR3 contains 14 residues. Trimming left V 2 bases short and J 6 bases short, with 13 bases between. Full variable domain (rest looked up from reference TRBV18 and TRBJ1-2): NAGVMQNPRHLVRRRGQEARLRCSPMKGHSHVYWYRQLPEEGLKFMVYLQKENIIDESGMPKERFSAEFPKEGPSILRIQQVVRGDSAAYFCASSPSALGNGYTFGSGTRLTVV.

The chain combines TRBV16 with TRBJ2-7; the match to TRBD2 covers 8 bases. This CDR3 has 14 amino acids. V was clipped by 4 bases and J by 1 base; unmatched bases: 3. The germline gives CDR1 KGHSY, CDR2 FQNENV. The CDR3 bases are TGTGCCAGCAGCCGCCGCGGGGGGTCCTACGAGCAGTACTTC. It specifies CASSRRGGSYEQYF. Combining the CDR3 with reference TRBV16 and TRBJ2-7 gives the whole variable domain GEEVAQTPKHLVRGEGQKAKLYCAPIKGHSYVFWYQQVLKNEFKFLISFQNENVFDETGMPKERFSAKCLPNSPCSLEIQATKLEDSAVYFCASSRRGGSYEQYFGPGTRLTVT.

The genes are TRBV25-1 and TRBJ2-1; 8 bases fit TRBD2. The CDR3 totals 15 residues. The trim removed 6 bases at V and 7 bases at J, leaving 11 bases unmatched. CDR1 is MGHDK, CDR2 SYGVNS, per germline. CDR3 coding DNA: TGTGCCAGCAGCCCCCGCGGGGGGCGCTTAAATGAGCAGTTCTTC. The encoded protein is CASSPRGGRLNEQFF.

The rearrangement joins TRBV19 to TRBJ1-4, with D uncertain. The CDR3 is made up of 13 amino acids. V was pared by 8 bases and J by 0 bases, with 7 bases between. Per germline, CDR1 LNHDA and CDR2 SQIVND (reference sequence). CDR3 DNA sequence: TGTGCCAGTCGAGAAGCAACTAATGAAAAACTGTTTTTT. Translating gives CASREATNEKLFF. The full variable domain, rest sourced from reference TRBV19 and TRBJ1-4, is DGGITQSPKYLFRKEGQNVTLSCEQNLNHDAMYWYRQDPGQGLRLIYYSQIVNDFQKGDIAEGYSVSREKKESFPLTVTSAQKNPTAFYLCASREATNEKLFFGSGTQLSVL.

The V and J genes are TRBV12-5 and TRBJ2-5; the match to TRBD2 covers 9 bases. V was pared by 4 bases and J by 0 bases, with 3 bases of the junction left unmatched. The V gene's germline CDR1 is LGHNT and CDR2 FRNRAP. This CDR3 is built from 15 residues. The chain's CDR3 is CASGSGTSYQETQYF. The CDR3 nucleotides read TGTGCTAGTGGTTCCGGGACTAGCTACCAAGAGACCCAGTACTTC.

The V gene is TRBV27, the J gene TRBJ2-2, with 8 positions matching TRBD1. V was pared by 4 bases and J by 6 bases, with 16 bases of the junction left unmatched. The CDR3 loop spans 18 amino acids. Germline values: CDR1 MNHEY, CDR2 SMNVEV (reference sequence). The CDR3 reads CASSSTSGTGPVPGELFF. CDR3 nucleotide sequence: TGTGCCAGCAGTTCTACATCCGGGACAGGCCCAGTCCCCGGGGAGCTGTTTTTT.

The rearrangement links TRBV5-6 to TRBJ1-2, with a tentative D call TRBD1 (6 bases). V was clipped by 8 bases and J by 4 bases, with 15 bases between them. This CDR3 has 13 amino acids. Looked up from germline, CDR1 is SGHDT and CDR2 is YYEEEE. CDR3 loop: CASSQGLSYGYTF. CDR3 in DNA: TGTGCCAGTTCCCAGGGGCTATCCTATGGCTACACCTTC.

The rearrangement uses TRBV7-2 and TRBJ1-2; D gene ambiguous. The CDR3 runs 14 residues. The germline gives CDR1 SGHTA, CDR2 FQGNSA. V dropped 1 base and J dropped 7 bases, with 13 bases sitting between them. CDR3: CASSLVMAGFGYTF. CDR3 in DNA: TGTGCCAGCAGCTTAGTGATGGCCGGGTTTGGCTACACCTTC.

The gene calls are TRBV14 and TRBJ1-5; tentatively, D is TRBD1 (5 bases). The CDR3 contains 16 residues. Per the germline V gene, CDR1 is SGHDN and CDR2 is FVKESK. V was trimmed by 3 bases and J by 3 bases, leaving 15 bases between them. Here the CDR3 DNA reads TGTGCCAGCAGCCACGTCCCACAGGAAAACAATCAGCCCCAGCATTTT. Translating it yields CASSHVPQENNQPQHF. The full variable domain, rest sourced from reference TRBV14 and TRBJ1-5, is EAGVTQFPSHSVIEKGQTVTLRCDPISGHDNLYWYRRVMGKEIKFLLHFVKESKQDESGMPNNRFLAERTGGTYSTLKVQPAELEDSGVYFCASSHVPQENNQPQHFGDGTRLSIL.

The chain employs TRBV10-1 and TRBJ1-1; TRBD1 is a possible D gene (5 bases). The CDR3 has 13 amino acids. Germline CDR1 is WNHNN and CDR2 is SYGVQD (reference sequence). Trimming pared 9 bases from V and 9 bases from J, leaving 20 bases between. The CDR3 spells CASKGRGSAKAFF. CDR3 nucleotide sequence: TGCGCCAGTAAGGGTAGGGGATCGGCGAAAGCTTTCTTT.

As for this clone: The CDR3 does not close with the conserved phenylalanine or tryptophan, likely indicating a read error. It is unclear where the CDR3 begins or ends on the DNA, so no DNA is shown, and the CDR3 is as TCRdb lists it. The V gene is TRBV5-1, the J gene TRBJ1-2; the table assigns TRBD1, which was not confirmed against the DNA. Germline-derived CDR1 and CDR2 are SGHRS and YFSETQ. Termini included, the CDR3 measures 12 amino acids. CDR3: CASSETGTGGWI.

The chain is built from TRBV2 and TRBJ2-1, with 7 bases fitting TRBD2. J was trimmed by 7 bases and V by 0 bases; bases with no gene match: 12. Germline CDR1 is SNHLY and CDR2 is FYNNEI. This CDR3 comprises 17 residues. CDR3 coding DNA: TGTGCCAGCAGTGAAGCTGTAGCGGGCTCGGGAGGTAATGAGCAGTTCTTC. Translating gives CASSEAVAGSGGNEQFF.